The clone carrying this T cell receptor beta chain was counted between two and nine times. Sequencing used immunoSEQ multiplex PCR; TCRdb keeps in-frame clones, though not all of them. The profile shows 310,000 or so clones, just over 85% of them singletons. V shed 5 bases and J shed 5 bases, with 12 bases lying between them. CDR1 and CDR2 (germline): MDHEN, SYDVKM. There are 13 residues in the CDR3. This sample was taken from a study of blood T cell repertoires in COVID-19. Cohorts were based on clinical histories the participants reported. Specimen: PBMCs or T cells enriched from blood (not recorded which). The rearrangement uses TRBV28 and TRBJ1-1, with D maybe TRBD1 (6 bases). The source is a woman aged 18-29 years who had recovered from COVID-19. The CDR3 DNA follows: TGTGCCAGCAGTACACTAGGGGGAACTGAAGCTTTCTTT. This codes for CASSTLGGTEAFF.